This T cell receptor (beta chain) was obtained from a study of CD8 T cells in ankylosing spondylitis. General observations from the study: Several of the motif variants were reported before in synovial fluid and blood from reactive arthritis.

There are a few counts of this clonotype. Its antigen is still unknown. Deletions cut 0 bases from V and 5 bases from J, with 5 bases between. The CDR3 totals 13 residues. Germline V gives CDR1 SGHKS, CDR2 YYEKEE (reference sequence). TCRdb redid the calling of the 5' RACE reads with MiXCR, one entry per CDR3 protein. This table holds fewer than 400,000 distinct CDR3 sequences, about 15% found once. The receptor was isolated from a male donor with ankylosing spondylitis or in good health (not recorded which). Specimen: blood, either unsorted or a sorted T cell fraction (not recorded which). The J gene is TRBJ1-4, the V gene TRBV5-5; D call uncertain. The CDR3 is CASSLAGNEKLFF. The CDR3 DNA reads as TGTGCCAGCAGCTTGGCCGGGAATGAAAAACTGTTTTTT.